This T cell receptor beta chain emerged from a study of CD8+CD57+ T cells in acquired aplastic anemia (dated by TCRdb to 2017 to 2018). At the level of the whole study: A mean of about 3 ug of DNA, ranging from roughly 0.18 to 30 ug, was extracted from sorted CD4+ and CD8+ cells. Mean read counts for healthy donor samples were about 10 million for CD4+ cells and roughly 12 million for CD8+ cells. The full study reports these points: About 30 CD8+ CDR3 sequences were found in both patients and controls but appeared to be highly expressed in patients and within the immunodominant clones of the patients. Patients and healthy controls showed no significant difference in CD8+ Simpson's diversity (P=0.060).

This clonotype was found many times. What this receptor recognizes is not known. Base qualities are not recorded, but no much larger clone differs from it by a single base. TCR beta VDJ combination and CDR3 sequence profiling used genomic DNA as the template. An Illumina HiSeq 2000 was the platform used for TCR repertoire sequencing. On the study's bioinformatics: TRBV/TRBJ rearrangement plots, CDR3 size and DJ length profiles, and Simpson's diversity index were used to evaluate the repertoires. Whichever DNA sequence was most abundant in the deep sequencing data was defined as the immunodominant clone. CDR3 amino acid sequences were checked for sharing between subjects and were compared against published repertoires and the VDJdb database. The raw public data were reprocessed by TCRdb itself: fastp quality trimming at Q25, MiXCR clonotype calling, in-frame beta chains only. Each entry merges the rows of one CDR3 protein and shows their most common DNA and genes. The V and J calls were not made by the authors but by TCRdb's processing. The sample table records around 68,000 distinct CDR3 sequences; 45% to 55% of these occur just once. About 8.3% of the sample is taken by the ten largest.

Taken from cysteine to phenylalanine, the CDR3 has 13 residues. The DNA shown is the 39-base CDR3, in frame from base 1. The junction carries 10 bases between V and J, which are trimmed by 2 bases and 2 bases respectively. CDR1 and CDR2 are drawn from the germline V gene (reference sequence): GTSNPN, SVGIG. The study deep-sequenced TCR repertoires of sorted CD4+ and CD8+ blood T cells from severe aplastic anemia patients and healthy subjects. Ficoll-Paque density gradient centrifugation was used to isolate peripheral blood mononuclear cells. Before DNA extraction, CD4+ and CD8+ T cells were sorted with FACS or magnetic beads.

Sequenced sample: sorted CD4+, CD8+, or CD8+CD57+ T cells (not recorded which) from PBMCs. The sequence is built from TRBV30 and TRBJ2-7, with the identity of the D gene unclear. This TCR was sampled from a human donor in good health, serving as a control. This receptor has the CDR3 CAWSLTGPYEQYF. Here is the DNA: TGTGCCTGGAGTTTGACCGGACCCTACGAGCAGTACTTC.